The 25 T cell receptor beta chains reported below all come from one sample, sequenced in a study of blood T cells in healthy people across ages (dated by TCRdb to between 2015 and 2016). The library was generated by 5' RACE. Instrument used: Illumina HiSeq 2500. A second PCR of roughly 7 to 11 cycles was run with a J-beta primer mix and a sample-barcoded 5' primer. TCRdb took the public reads, trimmed them with fastp at Q25, ran MiXCR for clone calling and kept in-frame beta chains. Rows are unified per CDR3 protein, each entry keeping the most common DNA and genes. Within this sample are approximately 940,000 distinct CDR3 sequences, with about 44% of them counted one time only. The ten biggest clones cover roughly 12% of the sample. Sequencing was performed on blood. These receptors all stem from a man aged 25 to 40 in good health.

A word on this clonotype: Mismatch with germline at one junction end may stem from a read error. This rearrangement joins TRBV14 to TRBJ1-6; D gene ambiguous. The CDR3 has 15 amino acids. CDR1 and CDR2 from the germline V gene are SGHDN and FVKESK. The CDR3 DNA is TGTGCCGGCAGCCAAGGGAGCTCCTATAATTCGCCCCTCCACTTT. Its protein is CAGSQGSSYNSPLHF.

CDR3 nucleotides: TGTGCCAGCAGCAAAACTCTAGCGTGTGATGAGCAGTTCTTC. Translating gives CASSKTLACDEQFF. The chain couples TRBV21-1 to TRBJ2-1; the D segment call TRBD2 is taken from the table without a DNA check. TRBV21-1 is given as a pseudogene. CDR3 length: 14 residues.

This sequence joins TRBV4-2 and TRBJ2-2, with D uncertain. Trimming took 1 base from V and 7 from J, leaving 10 bases between them. CDR3 length: 14 amino acids. The germline gives CDR1 LGHNA, CDR2 YNFKEQ. The CDR3 reads CASSQAKGFGELFF. The CDR3 nucleotides read TGTGCCAGCAGCCAAGCAAAGGGCTTCGGGGAGCTGTTTTTT.

The chain recombines TRBV27 with TRBJ2-1; D not certain. CDR1 is MNHEY, CDR2 SMNVEV, per germline (reference sequence). CDR3 length: 16 amino acids. Trimming cost V 2 bases and J 3 bases, with 14 bases left between them. CDR3 loop: CASSLGRWSIYNEQFF. The CDR3 DNA follows: TGTGCCAGCAGTTTAGGCCGGTGGTCTATCTACAATGAGCAGTTCTTC.

About this clonotype itself: A junction boundary mismatches the germline segment, possibly from a read error. The rearrangement joins TRBV4-1 to TRBJ1-6; D unresolved. The CDR3 is made up of 12 amino acids. CDR1 is MGHRA and CDR2 is YSYEKL in the germline V gene. The CDR3 loop reads CASSVDDSPPHF. In DNA, the CDR3 is TGCGCCAGCAGCGTCGATGATTCTCCCCCCCACTTT.

The CDR3 DNA follows: TGTGCCAGCATCGCTTCCGGGACAGCAGGATCCTATGAGCAGTTCTTC. Amino acids: CASIASGTAGSYEQFF. J is TRBJ2-1 and V is TRBV28; 7 bases map to TRBD1. This CDR3 has 16 amino acids. Germline values: CDR1 MDHEN, CDR2 SYDVKM. Germline trimming cut 7 bases from V and 8 bases from J; bases unmatched to any gene: 17.

The CDR3 here is CSAGRGQGYSNQPQHF. CDR3 sequence (DNA): TGCAGTGCTGGGCGGGGACAGGGGTACTCCAATCAGCCCCAGCATTTT. The chain combines TRBV20-1 with TRBJ1-5; 10 bases agree with TRBD1. J gave up 3 bases and V 5 bases, and 10 bases lay outside the gene matches. CDR1 is DFQATT and CDR2 is SNEGSKA in the germline V gene (reference sequence). The CDR3 consists of 16 residues.

The rearrangement links TRBV5-1 to TRBJ2-3; perhaps TRBD2 as D (6 bases). CDR1 and CDR2 from the germline V gene are SGHRS and YFSETQ. The V and J ends lost 4 bases and 2 bases respectively, with 17 bases between them. This CDR3 spans 16 amino acids. The CDR3 spells CASSPGGNTATDTQYF. The CDR3 nucleotides are TGCGCCAGCAGCCCGGGCGGGAATACAGCCACAGATACGCAGTATTTT.

The chain recombines TRBV29-1 with TRBJ2-1; 11 bases agree with TRBD2. Per germline, CDR1 SQVTM and CDR2 ANQGSEA. The CDR3 runs 13 residues. V lost 6 bases to trimming and J lost 6 bases; unmatched junction nucleotides: 4. This chain's CDR3 is CSVATSGGNEQFF. CDR3 DNA: TGCAGCGTGGCTACTAGCGGGGGCAATGAGCAGTTCTTC.

The rearrangement uses TRBV10-3 and TRBJ2-5; D not certain. The CDR3 sequence is 14 residues long. Germline loops: CDR1 ENHRY, CDR2 SYGVKD. Deletions cut 0 bases from V and 4 bases from J, with 9 bases between. The CDR3 sequence is CAISESKMGETQYF. The CDR3 DNA reads TGTGCCATCAGTGAGTCAAAAATGGGAGAGACCCAGTACTTC.

In its sample, this clonotype was seen a few times. The rearrangement uses TRBV28 and TRBJ1-2; the D gene is possibly TRBD1 (5 bases). Germline V gene data show CDR1 as MDHEN and CDR2 as SYDVKM. V was clipped by 4 bases and J by 0 bases, with 6 bases between them. CDR3 size: 13 residues. As DNA, the CDR3 is TGTGCCAGCAGTTGGACAACTAACTATGGCTACACCTTC. Protein sequence: CASSWTTNYGYTF.

The chain carries TRBV27 and TRBJ1-6, with D possibly being TRBD1 (5 bases). The CDR3 spans 14 residues. Germline V gives CDR1 MNHEY, CDR2 SMNVEV (reference sequence). The V end lost 5 bases, the J end lost 7 bases, and 12 bases lay between the germline ends. DNA of the CDR3: TGTGCCAGCAGTCGACAGAATGGGAATTCACCCCTCCACTTT. It yields the protein CASSRQNGNSPLHF.

The chain has TRBV20-1 and TRBJ2-3; the match to TRBD2 covers 10 bases. V was pared by 4 bases and J by 0 bases, with 7 bases of the junction left unmatched. This CDR3 has 16 amino acids. CDR1 is DFQATT, CDR2 SNEGSKA, per germline (reference sequence). The CDR3 loop reads CSAIIGSGGSTDTQYF. The CDR3, as DNA: TGCAGTGCTATCATAGGTAGCGGGGGGAGCACAGATACGCAGTATTTT.

V gene TRBV30 combines with J gene TRBJ2-7, with D perhaps TRBD1 (6 bases). The CDR3 spans 11 residues. The V end was cut by 1 base, the J end by 9 bases, with 10 bases between. The germline gives CDR1 GTSNPN, CDR2 SVGIG (reference sequence). The CDR3 loop is CAWSDRARQYF. In DNA form, the CDR3 reads TGTGCCTGGAGTGACAGGGCGAGGCAGTACTTC.

Ten or more counts support this clonotype. The chain joins TRBV4-2 to TRBJ2-1; D is uncertain. Trimming stripped 0 bases from V and 2 bases from J, with 14 bases between. The length of the CDR3 is 17 residues. Germline V CDR1 and CDR2: LGHNA, YNFKEQ. In DNA, the CDR3 is TGTGCCAGCAGCCAAGAAAGCTCTAGTGGCACCTACAATGAGCAGTTCTTC. Translated, it gives CASSQESSSGTYNEQFF.

The J gene is TRBJ2-3, the V gene TRBV6-5; 10 bases are shared with TRBD2. Trimming cost V 2 bases and J 0 bases; bases outside gene matches: 11. CDR3 length: 19 amino acids. Germline CDR1 and CDR2: MNHEY and SVGAGI. This CDR3 is CASSYGRASGGGSTDTQYF. CDR3 bases: TGTGCCAGCAGTTACGGCCGGGCTAGCGGGGGTGGTAGCACAGATACGCAGTATTTT.

This chain uses TRBV7-9 with TRBJ2-1, with D possibly TRBD2 on 6 matching bases. This CDR3 spans 15 amino acids. V dropped 7 bases and J dropped 0 bases, with 13 bases sitting between them. CDR1 is SEHNR and CDR2 is FQNEAQ in the germline V gene (reference sequence). Here the CDR3 reads CASKDRRDSYNEQFF. The CDR3 nucleotides are TGTGCCAGCAAAGATCGGCGGGACTCCTACAATGAGCAGTTCTTC.

The chain links TRBV18 to TRBJ1-1, with a tentative D call TRBD1 (6 bases). This CDR3 has 12 residues. Between the trimmed V and J ends, which lost 6 bases and 6 bases, there was a span of 11 bases. Germline lookup yields CDR1 KGHSH and CDR2 LQKENI. The CDR3 DNA follows: TGTGCCAGCTCCCCCAGGGGTCCTGAAGCTTTCTTT. Its translation is CASSPRGPEAFF.

The chain carries TRBV7-2 and TRBJ1-6; 10 bases agree with TRBD1. V shed 5 bases, J shed 9 bases, and the junction held 7 bases outside the gene matches. The CDR3 runs to 15 residues. Per germline, CDR1 SGHTA and CDR2 FQGNSA. CDR3 sequence (DNA): TGTGCCAGCAGCCGCGGACAGGGGGTAGGTTCACCCCTCCACTTT. It encodes CASSRGQGVGSPLHF.

V is TRBV12-3 or TRBV12-4 and J is TRBJ2-3; TRBD2 matches 9 bases. The CDR3 sequence is 17 residues long. Trimming at V came to 1 base and at J to 1 base, leaving 6 bases not matched to a gene. The CDR3 DNA reads as TGTGCCAGCAGTTTAGTCCCCGAGCGGGAGGGCACAGATACGCAGTATTTT. Translating it yields CASSLVPEREGTDTQYF.

A word on this clonotype: A junction boundary mismatches the germline segment, possibly from a read error. The chain recombines TRBV28 with TRBJ1-6; D may be TRBD1 (5 bases). The CDR3 contains 15 residues. Germline CDR1 and CDR2: MDHEN and SYDVKM. The CDR3: CASSPSGSSNSPLHF. As DNA, the CDR3 is TGTGCCAGCAGTCCCTCAGGGTCAAGTAATTCGCCCCTCCACTTT. The entire variable domain, with the rest obtained from reference TRBV28 and TRBJ1-6, is as follows: DVKVTQSSRYLVKRTGEKVFLECVQDMDHENMFWYRQDPGLGLRLIYFSYDVKMKEKGDIPEGYSVSREKKERFSLILESASTNQTSMYLCASSPSGSSNSPLHFGNGTRLTVT.

The chain combines TRBV7-2 with TRBJ1-2; TRBD1 matches 8 bases. The CDR3 extends over 17 amino acids. V lost 3 bases to trimming and J lost 4 bases; unmatched junction nucleotides: 13. The germline CDR1 and CDR2 sequences are SGHTA and FQGNSA. The CDR3 DNA reads as TGTGCCAGCAGCTTGGTGCAGGGGGCGCAACATCCCTATGGCTACACCTTC. This codes for CASSLVQGAQHPYGYTF.

The rearrangement joins TRBV20-1 to TRBJ2-5, with 7 nucleotides matching TRBD2. Germline CDR1 is DFQATT and CDR2 is SNEGSKA (reference sequence). This CDR3 region has 13 residues. With V trimmed by 6 bases and J by 4 bases, 8 bases remained unmatched. DNA of the CDR3: TGCAGTGCCCCACTCGGGGGGAGAGAGACCCAGTACTTC. Its translation is CSAPLGGRETQYF.

This chain joins TRBV28 and TRBJ2-7; tentative D call: TRBD2 (6 bases). The CDR3 loop spans 14 amino acids. V lost 8 bases and J lost 5, with 19 bases in between. Germline assignment: CDR1 MDHEN and CDR2 SYDVKM. The chain's CDR3 is CASQGVGGVNEQYF. CDR3 bases: TGTGCCAGCCAGGGTGTTGGCGGGGTCAACGAGCAGTACTTC.

The genes are TRBV19 and TRBJ1-2, with 9 bases aligning to TRBD1. The CDR3 loop spans 17 amino acids. With 9 bases clipped from V and 9 bases from J, the junction kept 23 bases outside the gene matches. CDR1 and CDR2 from the germline V gene are LNHDA and SQIVND (reference sequence). CDR3 loop: CASVRDRDFSMAPSYTF. As DNA, the CDR3 is TGTGCCAGCGTCCGGGACAGGGATTTCTCTATGGCTCCGAGCTACACCTTC.